This T cell receptor (beta chain) was sequenced during a study of control samples from healthy donors and cancer patients. The method was immunoSEQ multiplex PCR; TCRdb's version includes in-frame clones alone and lacks a portion of them. The sample yields roughly 99,000 clones, roughly 82% seen once. CDR3 length: 14 amino acids. In germline, CDR1 is MRHNA, CDR2 SNTAGT. V was clipped by 6 bases and J by 2 bases; unmatched bases: 6. The receptor's source is a man aged 55 to 70 in good health. Source material: blood. The chain recombines TRBV6-4 with TRBJ2-7; 8 bases map to TRBD1. DNA for the CDR3: TGTGCCAGCAGCCCTACAGGGGGACCCTACGAGCAGTACTTC. Protein sequence: CASSPTGGPYEQYF.